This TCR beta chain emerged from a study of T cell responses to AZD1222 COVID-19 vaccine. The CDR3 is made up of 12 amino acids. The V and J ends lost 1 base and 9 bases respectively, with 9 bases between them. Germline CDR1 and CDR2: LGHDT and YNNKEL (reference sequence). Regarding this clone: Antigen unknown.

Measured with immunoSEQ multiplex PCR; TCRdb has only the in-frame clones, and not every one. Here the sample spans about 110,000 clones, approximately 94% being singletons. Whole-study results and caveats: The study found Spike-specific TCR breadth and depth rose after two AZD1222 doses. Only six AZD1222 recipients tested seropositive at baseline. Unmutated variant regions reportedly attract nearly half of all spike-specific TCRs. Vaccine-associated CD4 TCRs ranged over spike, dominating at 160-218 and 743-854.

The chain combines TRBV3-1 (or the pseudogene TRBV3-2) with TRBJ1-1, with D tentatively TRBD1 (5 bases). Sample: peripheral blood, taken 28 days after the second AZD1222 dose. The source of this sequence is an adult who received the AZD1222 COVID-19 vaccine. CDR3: CASSQGGRKAFF. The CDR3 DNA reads TGTGCCAGCAGCCAAGGGGGGAGGAAAGCTTTCTTT.